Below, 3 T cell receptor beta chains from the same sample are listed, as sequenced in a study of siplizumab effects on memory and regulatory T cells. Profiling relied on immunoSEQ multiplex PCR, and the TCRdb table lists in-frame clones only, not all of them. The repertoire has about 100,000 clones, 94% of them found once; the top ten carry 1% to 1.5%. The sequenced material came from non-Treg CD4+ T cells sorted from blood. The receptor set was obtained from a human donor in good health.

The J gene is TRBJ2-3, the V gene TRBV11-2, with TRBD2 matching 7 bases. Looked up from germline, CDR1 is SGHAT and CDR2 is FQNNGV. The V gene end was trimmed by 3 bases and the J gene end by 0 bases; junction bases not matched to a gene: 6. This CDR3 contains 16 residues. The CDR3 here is CASSFTAGWSTDTQYF. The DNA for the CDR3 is TGTGCCAGCAGCTTCACAGCGGGGTGGAGCACAGATACGCAGTATTTT.

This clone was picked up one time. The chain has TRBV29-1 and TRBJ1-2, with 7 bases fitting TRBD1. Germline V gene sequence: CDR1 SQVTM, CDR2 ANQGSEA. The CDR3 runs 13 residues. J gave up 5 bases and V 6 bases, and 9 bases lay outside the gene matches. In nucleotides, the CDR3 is TGCAGCGTGAGCCGGGACAGAACGTATGGCTACACCTTC. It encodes CSVSRDRTYGYTF.

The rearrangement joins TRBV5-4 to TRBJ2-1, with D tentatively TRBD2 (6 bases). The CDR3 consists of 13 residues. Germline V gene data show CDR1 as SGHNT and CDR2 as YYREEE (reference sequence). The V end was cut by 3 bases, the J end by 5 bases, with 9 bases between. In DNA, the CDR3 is TGTGCCAGCAGCTCCCCTAGCGACAATGAGCAGTTCTTC. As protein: CASSSPSDNEQFF.